Listed below are T cell receptor beta chains from one sample, sequenced in a study of neurological immune-mediated disorders. MiXCR was run by TCRdb on the 5' RACE reads, yielding one entry per CDR3 protein. The sample has fewer than 85,000 distinct CDR3 sequences; 3% to 5% are singletons. The sample comprised PBMCs. The receptors originated from a man aged 25-45 years with multiple sclerosis. Both conserved end residues are part of each CDR3. Each record gives: D gene, V gene, clone size, J gene, CDR3 DNA, CDR3 protein. D genes are given only for firm matches. The listing skips clone size in some rows; elsewhere it reads once, few, many or a size class.

D gene: NA; V gene: TRBV12-3/TRBV12-4; clone size: many; J gene: TRBJ2-3; CDR3 DNA: TGTGCCAGCAGTTTTTCCCGGAACTCGAAAACCCGAAGTGCGCAGTATTTT; CDR3 protein: CASSFSRNSKTRSAQYF
D gene: NA; V gene: TRBV5-1; clone size: many; J gene: TRBJ1-1; CDR3 DNA: TGCGCCAGCAGCTTGGTGGGGCAGAACACTGAAGCTTTCTTT; CDR3 protein: CASSLVGQNTEAFF
D gene: NA; V gene: TRBV7-8; clone size: many; J gene: TRBJ1-6; CDR3 DNA: TGTGCCAGCAGCCAAGGCAGGAATTCACCCCTCCACTTT; CDR3 protein: CASSQGRNSPLHF
D gene: NA; V gene: TRBV20-1; clone size: few; J gene: TRBJ2-3; CDR3 DNA: TGCAGTGCTAGTTTGGGGGCTGTCACAGATACGCAGTATTTT; CDR3 protein: CSASLGAVTDTQYF
D gene: TRBD1; V gene: TRBV7-2; clone size: many; J gene: TRBJ2-5; CDR3 DNA: TGTGCCAGCAGCTTTAACAGGGGGAAAGAGACCCAGTACTTC; CDR3 protein: CASSFNRGKETQYF
D gene: TRBD2; V gene: TRBV20-1; clone size: many; J gene: TRBJ2-7; CDR3 DNA: TGCAGTGCTAGACAGGGACTAGCGGGGACCTCCTACGAGCAGTACTTC; CDR3 protein: CSARQGLAGTSYEQYF
D gene: NA; V gene: TRBV20-1; clone size: many; J gene: TRBJ1-1; CDR3 DNA: TGCAGTGCTAGAGTCCAGGGCGGAAGCACTGAAGCTTTCTTT; CDR3 protein: CSARVQGGSTEAFF
D gene: NA; V gene: TRBV28; clone size: many; J gene: TRBJ1-1; CDR3 DNA: TGTGCCAGCAGTCCCGCCCCGGCAGGGCACACTGAAGCTTTCTTT; CDR3 protein: CASSPAPAGHTEAFF
D gene: NA; V gene: TRBV6-6; clone size: many; J gene: TRBJ2-1; CDR3 DNA: TGTGCCAGCAGTTTGGAGCGGAGCTCCTACAATGAGCAGTTCTTC; CDR3 protein: CASSLERSSYNEQFF
D gene: TRBD2; V gene: TRBV7-3; clone size: many; J gene: TRBJ2-1; CDR3 DNA: TGTGCCAGCAGCTTAATAGCGGGGGCCAATGAGCAGTTCTTC; CDR3 protein: CASSLIAGANEQFF
D gene: TRBD1; V gene: TRBV7-9; clone size: many; J gene: TRBJ1-2; CDR3 DNA: TGTGCCAGCAGCTCCGACAGGGGGCGGATTTATGGCTACACCTTC; CDR3 protein: CASSSDRGRIYGYTF
D gene: NA; V gene: TRBV10-2; clone size: many; J gene: TRBJ2-2; CDR3 DNA: TGCGCCAGCAGCGTTTCGCGGGGTAGCACCGGGGAGCTGTTTTTT; CDR3 protein: CASSVSRGSTGELFF
D gene: NA; V gene: TRBV20-1; clone size: many; J gene: TRBJ1-1; CDR3 DNA: TGCAGTGCTAGAGAGCGAAGTACGCTGAACACTGAAGCTTTCTTT; CDR3 protein: CSARERSTLNTEAFF
D gene: TRBD2; V gene: TRBV5-1; clone size: many; J gene: TRBJ2-5; CDR3 DNA: TGCGCCAGCAGCTTGAGTGGAGGACTAGCGGGGGCAGAGACCCAGTACTTC; CDR3 protein: CASSLSGGLAGAETQYF
D gene: NA; V gene: TRBV5-1; clone size: many; J gene: TRBJ2-1; CDR3 DNA: TGCGCCAGCAGCTTGGAGGCAGGGAATTGGAATGAGCAGTTCTTC; CDR3 protein: CASSLEAGNWNEQFF
D gene: NA; V gene: TRBV25-1; clone size: many; J gene: TRBJ1-5; CDR3 DNA: TGTGCCAGCAGTGAATATTGGAGTTCGCCCCAGCATTTT; CDR3 protein: CASSEYWSSPQHF
D gene: NA; V gene: TRBV2; clone size: NA; J gene: TRBJ2-7; CDR3 DNA: TGTGCCAGCAGTGATGTGGGGGTTGGGACCTACGAGCAGTACTTC; CDR3 protein: CASSDVGVGTYEQYF
D gene: TRBD1; V gene: TRBV7-2; clone size: many; J gene: TRBJ1-1; CDR3 DNA: TGTGCCAGCAGCAGGGACAGGACGACCGAAGCTTTCTTT; CDR3 protein: CASSRDRTTEAFF
D gene: TRBD1; V gene: TRBV10-1; clone size: NA; J gene: TRBJ2-5; CDR3 DNA: TGCGCCAGCAGTTTGGGACAGAAAGAGACCCAGTACTTC; CDR3 protein: CASSLGQKETQYF
D gene: NA; V gene: TRBV7-9; clone size: many; J gene: TRBJ1-2; CDR3 DNA: TGTGCCAGCAGCTCAGGGTATGAGGCCTATGGCTACACCTTC; CDR3 protein: CASSSGYEAYGYTF
D gene: NA; V gene: TRBV7-2; clone size: many; J gene: TRBJ2-5; CDR3 DNA: TGTGCCAGCAGCTTAGCGGGGGGGCGGGAGACCCAGTACTTC; CDR3 protein: CASSLAGGRETQYF
D gene: TRBD1; V gene: TRBV5-1; clone size: many; J gene: TRBJ1-2; CDR3 DNA: TGCGCCAGCAGCTCAATTGGACAGGGGAACTATGGCTACACCTTC; CDR3 protein: CASSSIGQGNYGYTF
D gene: TRBD1; V gene: TRBV6-5; clone size: many; J gene: TRBJ1-1; CDR3 DNA: TGTGCCAGCACCACCGGACAGGGAGCAACCACTGAAGCTTTCTTT; CDR3 protein: CASTTGQGATTEAFF
D gene: TRBD1; V gene: TRBV9; clone size: many; J gene: TRBJ2-7; CDR3 DNA: TGTGCCAGCAGCGAGGGGGCCTCCTACGAGCAGTACTTC; CDR3 protein: CASSEGASYEQYF
D gene: TRBD1; V gene: TRBV27; clone size: many; J gene: TRBJ1-3; CDR3 DNA: TGTGCCAGCAGTTCCTACGACAGGGCGCAGGGAAACACCATATATTTT; CDR3 protein: CASSSYDRAQGNTIYF
D gene: NA; V gene: TRBV7-2; clone size: many; J gene: TRBJ1-2; CDR3 DNA: TGTGCCAGCAGCCCAACAGGATCCTATGGCTACACCTTC; CDR3 protein: CASSPTGSYGYTF
D gene: TRBD2; V gene: TRBV9; clone size: many; J gene: TRBJ2-3; CDR3 DNA: TGTGCCAGCAGCGTAGGCAGCGGGGGAGCAGATACGCAGTATTTT; CDR3 protein: CASSVGSGGADTQYF
D gene: NA; V gene: TRBV28; clone size: many; J gene: TRBJ2-7; CDR3 DNA: TGTGCCAGCAGTTTTGAAAGGGTTTCATCCTCCTACGAGCAGTACTTC; CDR3 protein: CASSFERVSSSYEQYF
D gene: NA; V gene: TRBV7-9; clone size: many; J gene: TRBJ2-7; CDR3 DNA: TGTGCCAGCAGCTCCTTACAGGGACCCTACGAGCAGTACTTC; CDR3 protein: CASSSLQGPYEQYF
D gene: NA; V gene: TRBV20-1; clone size: many; J gene: TRBJ2-3; CDR3 DNA: TGCAGTGCTAGAGAGCCAGATACGCAGTATTTT; CDR3 protein: CSAREPDTQYF
D gene: TRBD1; V gene: TRBV18; clone size: many; J gene: TRBJ1-1; CDR3 DNA: TGTGCCAGCCGGACAGGGATGAACACTGAAGCTTTCTTT; CDR3 protein: CASRTGMNTEAFF
D gene: NA; V gene: TRBV20-1; clone size: many; J gene: TRBJ1-1; CDR3 DNA: TGCAGTCTTACGACGGGAGACACTGAAGCTTTCTTT; CDR3 protein: CSLTTGDTEAFF
D gene: TRBD1; V gene: TRBV20-1; clone size: many; J gene: TRBJ1-5; CDR3 DNA: TGCAGTGCAATGGGACAGGGAGATCAGCCCCAGCATTTT; CDR3 protein: CSAMGQGDQPQHF
D gene: NA; V gene: TRBV5-1; clone size: many; J gene: TRBJ2-3; CDR3 DNA: TGCGCCAGCAGCTTGAACGGGGGCAGGGATACGCAGTATTTT; CDR3 protein: CASSLNGGRDTQYF
D gene: NA; V gene: TRBV30; clone size: NA; J gene: TRBJ1-5; CDR3 DNA: TGTGCCTGGAGTGTAGGCCAGGGCAATCAGCCCCAGCATTTT; CDR3 protein: CAWSVGQGNQPQHF
D gene: NA; V gene: TRBV20-1; clone size: many; J gene: TRBJ2-3; CDR3 DNA: TGCAGTGCTAGTTCCAGGGCACATAGGGCGCAGTATTTT; CDR3 protein: CSASSRAHRAQYF
D gene: NA; V gene: TRBV6-6; clone size: many; J gene: TRBJ1-4; CDR3 DNA: TGTGCCAGCAGGGACAGCGCAACTAATGAAAAACTGTTTTTT; CDR3 protein: CASRDSATNEKLFF
D gene: NA; V gene: TRBV7-9; clone size: few; J gene: TRBJ2-3; CDR3 DNA: TGTGCCAGCAGCCATAGCGGTAGCACAGATACGCAGTATTTT; CDR3 protein: CASSHSGSTDTQYF
D gene: NA; V gene: TRBV2; clone size: many; J gene: TRBJ2-1; CDR3 DNA: TGTGCCAGCAGTCGCGATTCTAGTTTCAATGAGCAGTTCTTC; CDR3 protein: CASSRDSSFNEQFF
D gene: TRBD1; V gene: TRBV6-5; clone size: many; J gene: TRBJ1-6; CDR3 DNA: TGTGCCAGCAGCCGACGAACGGACAGGGGTGATTCACCCCTCCACTTT; CDR3 protein: CASSRRTDRGDSPLHF